The present entry profiles one T cell receptor (beta chain) with its context. The antigen remains undetermined. Findings of the study overall: The TCR gene usage of tumor memory CD4+ T cells clustered together with blood and lymph node memory CD4+ cells and with lymph node naive CD4+ cells. Tumor Treg TCRs overlapped most with tumor naive CD4+ cells.

V gave up 1 base and J gave up 3 bases, with 0 bases separating them. CDR3 length: 11 amino acids. CDR1 is GTSNPN and CDR2 is SVGIG in the germline V gene (reference sequence). After constant-region reverse-primer amplification, full-length variable regions underwent semi-nested PCR with Nested Universal Primer A. MiXCR, run by TCRdb on the 5' RACE reads, gives a single entry per CDR3 protein. The sample includes 40,000 to 55,000 distinct CDR3 sequences, about a fifth of them seen just once. Treg sorting used a CD4+CD25+CD127-/low gate. The sequence was collected from a female donor with breast cancer. Input material: Tregs sorted from a lymph node. The chain links TRBV30 to TRBJ2-2; no clear D gene. CDR3 nucleotides: TGTGCCTGGAGTGACACCGGGGAGCTGTTTTTT. Protein: CAWSDTGELFF. The full variable domain, rest sourced from reference TRBV30 and TRBJ2-2, is SQTIHQWPATLVQPVGSPLSLECTVEGTSNPNLYWYRQAAGRGLQLLFYSVGIGQISSEVPQNLSASRPQDRQFILSSKKLLLSDSGFYLCAWSDTGELFFGEGSRLTVL.